A single sample gave rise to the 9 T cell receptor beta chains below, sequenced in a study of T cell responses to AZD1222 COVID-19 vaccine. Data came from immunoSEQ multiplex PCR; TCRdb stores just in-frame clones and leaves some out. This table holds 100,000 to 150,000 clones, around 84% found once. This specimen was peripheral blood, taken on day 0 of AZD1222 vaccination. These receptor sequences come from an adult in good health.

V usage is TRBV7-9 and J usage is TRBJ1-4; D might be TRBD1 (5 bases). V was trimmed by 3 bases and J by 6 bases, leaving 11 bases between them. CDR1 SEHNR and CDR2 FQNEAQ come from the germline V gene (reference sequence). This CDR3 contains 14 residues. The CDR3 nucleotides are TGTGCCAGCAGCTTTTTAGGGGCTGATGAAAAACTGTTTTTT. Translation gives CASSFLGADEKLFF.

This sequence joins TRBV11-2 and TRBJ1-1, with TRBD1 matching 9 bases. V lost 5 bases, J lost 1 base, and 11 bases stayed unmatched. Germline CDR1 reads SGHAT; CDR2 reads FQNNGV. This CDR3 has 17 amino acids. CDR3: CASSPGHRGQGNTEAFF. The DNA of the CDR3 is TGTGCCAGCAGCCCTGGGCACAGGGGGCAGGGGAACACTGAAGCTTTCTTT.

Only a few counts were recorded for this clone. The chain has TRBV3-1 (or the pseudogene TRBV3-2) and TRBJ1-1; maybe TRBD1 (5 bases). The CDR3 contains 14 residues. Germline assignment: CDR1 LGHDT and CDR2 YNNKEL (reference sequence). V gave up 2 bases and J gave up 1 base, with 8 bases separating them. The CDR3 bases are TGTGCCAGCAGCCAAACTGACAGGAACACTGAAGCTTTCTTT. It is translated as CASSQTDRNTEAFF.

The chain couples TRBV9 to TRBJ2-7, with 11 bases that match TRBD2. Per the germline V gene, CDR1 is SGDLS and CDR2 is YYNGEE. The CDR3 loop spans 15 amino acids. J gave up 6 bases and V 1 base, and 6 bases lay outside the gene matches. CDR3 nucleotide sequence: TGTGCCAGCAGCGTAACTAGCGGGAGCCTCGTCGAGCAGTACTTC. Its translation: CASSVTSGSLVEQYF.

The J gene is TRBJ2-7, the V gene TRBV5-3, with TRBD2 matching over 11 bases. TRBV5-3 is marked as an open reading frame, function uncertain. Germline trimming cut 4 bases from V and 7 bases from J; bases unmatched to any gene: 10. This CDR3 region has 15 residues. The CDR3 loop is CARSQTSGGEEEQYF. In DNA, the CDR3 is TGTGCCAGAAGCCAAACTAGCGGGGGAGAGGAAGAGCAGTACTTC.

The chain carries TRBV10-1 and TRBJ2-3; possibly TRBD1 for D (5 bases). The germline gives CDR1 WNHNN, CDR2 SYGVQD (reference sequence). The CDR3 consists of 13 residues. V was cut by 0 bases and J by 6 bases, with 7 bases left in between. DNA for the CDR3: TGCGCCAGCAGTGAGTCAGGGGCGGATACGCAGTATTTT. This gives the protein CASSESGADTQYF.

This chain joins TRBV15 and TRBJ1-5; 8 bases map to TRBD1. This CDR3 has 16 residues. Unmatched junction bases numbered 7, after V lost 3 bases and J lost 3 bases. CDR1 LNHNV and CDR2 YYDKDF come from the germline V gene (reference sequence). The CDR3 DNA reads TGTGCCACCAGCAGGAAGACAGGGGTGAACAATCAGCCCCAGCATTTT. Protein product: CATSRKTGVNNQPQHF. Combining the CDR3 with reference TRBV15 and TRBJ1-5 gives the whole variable domain DAMVIQNPRYQVTQFGKPVTLSCSQTLNHNVMYWYQQKSSQAPKLLFHYYDKDFNNEADTPDNFQSRRPNTSFCFLDIRSPGLGDTAMYLCATSRKTGVNNQPQHFGDGTRLSIL.

The chain joins TRBV6-2 or TRBV6-3 to TRBJ2-7, with 12 bases that match TRBD2. This CDR3 has 15 amino acids. The junction had 7 bases not matched to a gene; V was cut back by 6 bases and J by 4 bases. Germline V gene sequence: CDR1 MNHEY, CDR2 SVGEGT. In DNA, the CDR3 is TGTGCCAGCAGCCTAACTAGCGGGAGGCCGTACGAGCAGTACTTC. It encodes CASSLTSGRPYEQYF.

The rearrangement uses TRBV20-1 and TRBJ2-7; 9 bases line up with TRBD2. The CDR3 is 14 amino acids. Germline lookup yields CDR1 DFQATT and CDR2 SNEGSKA (reference sequence). The trim removed 3 bases at V and 5 bases at J, leaving 8 bases unmatched. Written as DNA, the CDR3 is TGCAGTGCTAGTGGCGGGAGGGCCGGGAACGAGCAGTACTTC. This sequence encodes CSASGGRAGNEQYF.